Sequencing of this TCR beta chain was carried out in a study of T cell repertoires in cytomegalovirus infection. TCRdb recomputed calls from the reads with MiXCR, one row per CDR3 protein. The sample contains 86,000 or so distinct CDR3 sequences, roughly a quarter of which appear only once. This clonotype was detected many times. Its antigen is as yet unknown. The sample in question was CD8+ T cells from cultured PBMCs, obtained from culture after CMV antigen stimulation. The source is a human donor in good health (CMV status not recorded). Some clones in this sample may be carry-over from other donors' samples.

CDR3 amino acids: CASSEGQIFSSYNEQFF. CDR3 DNA sequence: TGTGCCAGCTCTGAGGGACAGATTTTTAGCTCCTACAATGAGCAGTTCTTC. V is TRBV5-5 and J is TRBJ2-1, with 7 bases matching TRBD1. The CDR3 consists of 17 residues. The V and J ends lost 7 bases and 0 bases, in that order; junction bases with no gene match: 13. Germline CDR1 and CDR2: SGHKS and YYEKEE (reference sequence).